A single sample is the source of the 27 T cell receptor beta chains below, sequenced in a study of cytomegalovirus exposure and HLA in healthy donors. Primers: 60 Vbeta forward and 13 Jbeta reverse. Clones were sequenced by immunoSEQ multiplex PCR, and TCRdb holds only the in-frame ones, with some missing. The sample shows tens of thousands of clones, 67% of them seen only once. Specimen: PBMCs. These receptors were collected from a man aged 25 to 40 in good health and CMV-seronegative.

This rearrangement joins TRBV6-1 to TRBJ2-5, with TRBD1 matching 7 bases. The CDR3 consists of 13 residues. After removal of 7 bases from V and 6 bases from J, the junction contained 8 bases not matched to a gene. Germline V gene data show CDR1 as MNHNS and CDR2 as SASEGT. DNA of the CDR3: TGTGCCAGCACCCGACAGGGTGGAAAGACCCAGTACTTC. This encodes CASTRQGGKTQYF.

V and J are TRBV5-1 and TRBJ2-2; 7 bases map to TRBD2. This CDR3 spans 14 amino acids. Germline loops: CDR1 SGHRS, CDR2 YFSETQ. Trimming cost V 7 bases and J 4 bases; bases outside gene matches: 7. The CDR3 nucleotides are TGCGCCAGCGGGGCGGGAGTAATCACCGGGGAGCTGTTTTTT. It specifies CASGAGVITGELFF.

The count of this clone is one. This chain joins TRBV30 and TRBJ2-5; 10 bases align to TRBD1. After removal of 2 bases from V and 4 bases from J, the junction contained 4 bases not matched to a gene. This CDR3 contains 14 residues. Germline V gene sequence: CDR1 GTSNPN, CDR2 SVGIG (reference sequence). The CDR3 spells CAWSRTGGTETQYF. CDR3 bases: TGTGCCTGGAGTCGGACAGGGGGTACAGAGACCCAGTACTTC.

The rearrangement uses TRBV5-4 and TRBJ2-5; D is possibly TRBD1 (6 bases). This CDR3 has 14 amino acids. V was pared by 2 bases and J by 3 bases, with 11 bases between. Germline CDR1 SGHNT, CDR2 YYREEE (reference sequence). Here the CDR3 DNA reads TGTGCCAGCAGCTTAGAAAGGACAGAAGAGACCCAGTACTTC. This translates into CASSLERTEETQYF.

This clone has just a few counts. The J gene is TRBJ1-1, the V gene TRBV6-4; unclear D gene. The germline V gene has CDR1 MRHNA and CDR2 SNTAGT. V was clipped by 0 bases and J by 4 bases, with 6 bases between them. This CDR3 contains 13 residues. DNA for the CDR3: TGTGCCAGCAGTGACTCGAGGCCCACTGAAGCTTTCTTT. Its protein product is CASSDSRPTEAFF.

This clone was recorded a few times. The rearrangement uses TRBV30 and TRBJ2-7; no definite D call. The germline V gene encodes CDR1 GTSNPN and CDR2 SVGIG (reference sequence). The germline V and J ends were trimmed by 8 bases and 5 bases, with 22 bases remaining between them. The CDR3 length is 14 residues. The CDR3 coding sequence is TGTGCCGGATCACGTGCTTCAGACCTAGACGAGCAGTACTTC. As protein: CAGSRASDLDEQYF.

This chain links TRBV12-5 with TRBJ2-5; no clear D gene. The V gene's germline CDR1 is LGHNT and CDR2 FRNRAP. CDR3 size: 14 residues. Deletions cut 0 bases from V and 5 bases from J, with 10 bases between. The CDR3 nucleotides read TGTGCTAGTGGTTTGGTACCAGGTTGGGAGACCCAGTACTTC. This codes for CASGLVPGWETQYF.

V and J are TRBV27 and TRBJ2-1; TRBD2 matches 10 bases. The CDR3 is made up of 16 amino acids. CDR1 and CDR2 (germline): MNHEY, SMNVEV (reference sequence). V trimming: 0 bases; J trimming: 7 bases; junction bases outside the gene matches: 6. CDR3 loop: CASSLSSGRAINEQFF. CDR3 nucleotide sequence: TGTGCCAGCAGTTTATCGAGCGGGAGGGCGATAAATGAGCAGTTCTTC.

The chain combines TRBV10-3 with TRBJ2-7; 9 nucleotides match TRBD2. The CDR3 consists of 17 residues. With 7 bases clipped from V and 1 base from J, the junction kept 14 bases outside the gene matches. Germline-derived CDR1 and CDR2 are ENHRY and SYGVKD. CDR3 DNA sequence: TGTGCCATCATGGCATTAGGTGGCGGGGGGGCATCCTACGAGCAGTACTTC. Protein: CAIMALGGGGASYEQYF.

The count of this clone is one. The J gene is TRBJ1-1, the V gene TRBV10-3, with 7 bases that match TRBD1. This CDR3 has 16 amino acids. Germline CDR1 reads ENHRY; CDR2 reads SYGVKD. The trim removed 2 bases at V and 4 bases at J, leaving 10 bases unmatched. As DNA, the CDR3 is TGTGCCATCAGTGAGAGGGCAGTGACAGGGTTCACTGAAGCTTTCTTT. This encodes CAISERAVTGFTEAFF.

This chain uses TRBV9 with TRBJ1-1; 7 bases align to TRBD1. This CDR3 region has 14 residues. Germline V gives CDR1 SGDLS, CDR2 YYNGEE. V was clipped by 5 bases and J by 1 base; unmatched bases: 5. The CDR3 reads CASSNRGPNTEAFF. For the CDR3, the DNA is TGTGCCAGCAGTAACAGGGGCCCGAACACTGAAGCTTTCTTT.

The table lists this clone with a count of one. This chain links TRBV7-9 with TRBJ1-4; D uncertain. The CDR3 is 14 amino acids. V dropped 3 bases and J dropped 5 bases, with 10 bases sitting between them. CDR1 is SEHNR, CDR2 FQNEAQ, per germline (reference sequence). The CDR3 is CASSLVSINEKLFF. CDR3 sequence (DNA): TGTGCCAGCAGCTTGGTTAGCATAAATGAAAAACTGTTTTTT.

The chain employs TRBV4-3 and TRBJ1-1; no firm D call. With 0 bases removed from V and 0 bases from J, the gap between germline ends came to 14 bases. From germline, CDR1 is LGHNA and CDR2 YSLEER. This CDR3 is 17 amino acids long. The CDR3 reads CASSQDPAPGVNTEAFF. Written as DNA, the CDR3 is TGCGCCAGCAGCCAAGATCCCGCGCCCGGAGTGAACACTGAAGCTTTCTTT.

This clone has more than one count but fewer than ten. The genes are TRBV27 and TRBJ2-7, with 14 nucleotides matching TRBD2. Trimming took 6 bases from V and 2 from J; bases not matched to a gene: 3. In germline, CDR1 is MNHEY, CDR2 SMNVEV (reference sequence). CDR3 length: 15 amino acids. CDR3 DNA sequence: TGTGCCAGCAGAACGGGACTAGCGGGAGCCTACGAGCAGTACTTC. This translates into CASRTGLAGAYEQYF.

The chain links TRBV19 to TRBJ2-1; 14 positions agree with TRBD2. The CDR3 loop spans 18 amino acids. The V and J ends lost 5 bases and 4 bases, in that order; junction bases with no gene match: 10. CDR1 is LNHDA, CDR2 SQIVND, per germline (reference sequence). CDR3 sequence reads: CASSPGLAGVSFYNEQFF. DNA for the CDR3: TGTGCCAGTAGTCCGGGACTAGCGGGAGTGTCTTTTTACAATGAGCAGTTCTTC. The full variable domain, in which reference TRBV19 and TRBJ2-1 provide the parts outside the CDR3, is DGGITQSPKYLFRKEGQNVTLSCEQNLNHDAMYWYRQDPGQGLRLIYYSQIVNDFQKGDIAEGYSVSREKKESFPLTVTSAQKNPTAFYLCASSPGLAGVSFYNEQFFGPGTRLTVL.

In this sample, this clone turned up a few times. The sample has other DNA sequences that encode this CDR3 too. V and J are TRBV7-9 and TRBJ2-3; 8 bases line up with TRBD1. Looked up from germline, CDR1 is SEHNR and CDR2 is FQNEAQ (reference sequence). This CDR3 is built from 15 residues. Unmatched junction bases numbered 3, after V lost 3 bases and J lost 1 base. CDR3 DNA sequence: TGTGCCAGCAGCTTCCCGGGACAGGGCACAGATACGCAGTATTTT. Its translation is CASSFPGQGTDTQYF.

V usage is TRBV30 and J usage is TRBJ1-3, with TRBD1 as a possible D gene (6 bases). The CDR3 covers 12 residues. Germline lookup yields CDR1 GTSNPN and CDR2 SVGIG (reference sequence). V lost 5 bases to trimming and J lost 4 bases, with 9 bases between them. This CDR3 is CAWGDIGNTIYF. The CDR3 DNA follows: TGTGCCTGGGGGGACATCGGAAACACCATATATTTT.

This clone was observed a handful of times. The rearrangement links TRBV30 to TRBJ2-5; 10 nucleotides line up with TRBD1. The V and J ends lost 5 bases and 4 bases, in that order; junction bases with no gene match: 4. Germline-derived CDR1 and CDR2 are GTSNPN and SVGIG (reference sequence). The CDR3 spans 13 residues. CDR3 bases: TGTGCCTGGGGGACAGGGGTGGGAGAGACCCAGTACTTC. This sequence encodes CAWGTGVGETQYF.

This rearrangement joins TRBV30 to TRBJ1-4; TRBD1 aligns across 9 bases. The germline V gene has CDR1 GTSNPN and CDR2 SVGIG (reference sequence). The CDR3 spans 15 residues. Trimming cost V 1 base and J 8 bases; bases outside gene matches: 8. DNA of the CDR3: TGTGCCTGGAGTGCTAGACAGGGGGTATACGAAAAACTGTTTTTT. This sequence encodes CAWSARQGVYEKLFF.

The rearrangement uses TRBV7-2 and TRBJ2-7, with 10 nucleotides matching TRBD1. This CDR3 has 14 amino acids. Trimming cost V 5 bases and J 4 bases; bases outside gene matches: 5. Per germline, CDR1 SGHTA and CDR2 FQGNSA. This CDR3 is CASSVTGGWYEQYF. DNA for the CDR3: TGTGCCAGCAGCGTGACAGGGGGCTGGTACGAGCAGTACTTC.

V and J are TRBV13 and TRBJ2-7; D unresolved. The CDR3 loop spans 15 amino acids. The V gene lost 2 bases and the J gene lost 1 base, with 12 bases spanning the gap. Germline CDR1 PRHDT, CDR2 FYEKMQ (reference sequence). Here the CDR3 DNA reads TGTGCCAGCAGCTTACGGCAGGATACTTCCTACGAGCAGTACTTC. Translation gives CASSLRQDTSYEQYF.

This clone was found a few times. The chain is built from TRBV7-7 and TRBJ2-2; 9 positions agree with TRBD2. Germline V gene sequence: CDR1 SSHAT, CDR2 FNYEAQ (reference sequence). The CDR3 spans 15 residues. V dropped 4 bases and J dropped 7; count of bases not matched to a gene: 7. DNA of the CDR3: TGTGCCAGCAGCTCCTCTAGCGGGATAGGCGGGGAGCTGTTTTTT. Protein sequence: CASSSSSGIGGELFF.

This clone was recorded a few times. The chain has TRBV19 and TRBJ2-3; 8 nucleotides align to TRBD2. This CDR3 contains 14 residues. J was trimmed by 5 bases and V by 5 bases; bases with no gene match: 6. Germline V CDR1 and CDR2: LNHDA, SQIVND (reference sequence). CDR3 sequence: CASSQSTSVDTQYF. CDR3 nucleotides: TGTGCCAGTAGTCAGTCGACTAGCGTAGATACGCAGTATTTT.

The chain couples TRBV7-9 to TRBJ1-1; D is undetermined. Germline CDR1 is SEHNR and CDR2 is FQNEAQ (reference sequence). V lost 5 bases and J lost 0, with 16 bases in between. The CDR3 totals 16 residues. CDR3 sequence reads: CASSPESVAVNTEAFF. As DNA, the CDR3 is TGTGCCAGCAGCCCAGAATCCGTTGCCGTGAACACTGAAGCTTTCTTT.

This rearrangement joins TRBV2 to TRBJ1-4; D gene unclear. The CDR3 has 13 amino acids. The V gene's germline CDR1 is SNHLY and CDR2 FYNNEI. Trimming left V 6 bases short and J 14 bases short, with 19 bases between. CDR3 region: CASRTTGGKLLFF. In nucleotides, the CDR3 is TGTGCCAGCAGGACCACCGGAGGGAAACTTCTGTTTTTT.

This clone was seen a handful of times. The chain links TRBV5-1 to TRBJ1-2; D is perhaps TRBD1 (6 bases). V gave up 4 bases and J gave up 0 bases, with 13 bases separating them. CDR3 length equals 15 residues. Germline V lookup: CDR1 SGHRS, CDR2 YFSETQ. In DNA, the CDR3 is TGCGCCAGCAGCGTGAGACAGGCTACTAACTATGGCTACACCTTC. Translating it yields CASSVRQATNYGYTF.

To note about this clone: Other DNA sequences in this sample translate to the same CDR3. CDR3 sequence: CASSRGLAGSYNEQFF. In DNA, the CDR3 is TGTGCCAGCAGCCGGGGACTAGCGGGATCCTACAATGAGCAGTTCTTC. The chain recombines TRBV5-4 with TRBJ2-1; TRBD2 aligns across 13 bases. Germline V gives CDR1 SGHNT, CDR2 YYREEE (reference sequence). CDR3 length equals 16 residues. J was trimmed by 1 base and V by 4 bases; bases with no gene match: 2.